The sequence of this TCR beta chain was determined in a study of blood T cells in healthy people across ages. Whole-study results and caveats: Investigators viewed diversity estimates from one million T cells as underestimates, the study reported. Higher diversity and more naive CD4+ cells were features of long-lived donors, compared to aged donors.

It was with a sample-barcoded 5' primer and a J-beta primer mix that a second PCR of roughly 7 to 12 cycles was run. Every sample produced at least 3 million CDR3-containing paired-end reads. TCRdb ran MiXCR on the 5' RACE reads and lists one entry per CDR3 protein. The table shows roughly 1.9 million distinct CDR3 sequences, with more than 35% occurring only once. Investigators took roughly 10 milliliters of peripheral blood from every donor. The germline gives CDR1 MGHRA, CDR2 YSYEKL. The CDR3 consists of 17 residues. V dropped 4 bases and J dropped 3; count of bases not matched to a gene: 10. Notes on this clonotype: Its antigen is not known.

The source is a human donor in good health. The genes are TRBV4-1 and TRBJ1-4, with TRBD1 matching over 8 bases. The sample consisted of blood. CDR3 nucleotides: TGCGCCAGCAGCCCTTGGAAATCAGGGGGCTCTAATGAAAAACTGTTTTTT. It specifies CASSPWKSGGSNEKLFF.